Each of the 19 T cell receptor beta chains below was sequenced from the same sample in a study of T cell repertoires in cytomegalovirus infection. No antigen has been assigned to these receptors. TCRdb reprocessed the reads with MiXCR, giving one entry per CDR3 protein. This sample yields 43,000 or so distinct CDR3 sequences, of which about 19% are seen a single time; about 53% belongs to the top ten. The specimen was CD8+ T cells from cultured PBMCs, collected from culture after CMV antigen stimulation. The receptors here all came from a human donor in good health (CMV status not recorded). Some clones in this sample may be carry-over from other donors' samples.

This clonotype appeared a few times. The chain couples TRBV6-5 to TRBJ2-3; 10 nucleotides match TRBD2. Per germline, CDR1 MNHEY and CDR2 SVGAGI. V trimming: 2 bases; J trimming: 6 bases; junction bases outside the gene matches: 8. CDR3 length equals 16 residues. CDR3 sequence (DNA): TGTGCCAGCAGTTACAAAAGCGGGGGGGCTCGGGATACGCAGTATTTT. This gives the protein CASSYKSGGARDTQYF.

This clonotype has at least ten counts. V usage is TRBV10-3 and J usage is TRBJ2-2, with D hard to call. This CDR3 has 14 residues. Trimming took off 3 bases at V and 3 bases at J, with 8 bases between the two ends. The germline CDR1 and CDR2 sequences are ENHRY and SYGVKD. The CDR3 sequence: CAISDLSDTGELFF. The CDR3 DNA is TGTGCCATCAGTGACCTATCGGACACCGGGGAGCTGTTTTTT.

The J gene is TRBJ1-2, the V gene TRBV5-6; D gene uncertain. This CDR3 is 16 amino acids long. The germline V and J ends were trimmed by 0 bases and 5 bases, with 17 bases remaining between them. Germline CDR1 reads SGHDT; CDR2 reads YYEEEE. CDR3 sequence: CASSLDRAVTSYGYTF. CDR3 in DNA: TGTGCCAGCAGCTTGGATCGGGCGGTGACTTCTTATGGCTACACCTTC.

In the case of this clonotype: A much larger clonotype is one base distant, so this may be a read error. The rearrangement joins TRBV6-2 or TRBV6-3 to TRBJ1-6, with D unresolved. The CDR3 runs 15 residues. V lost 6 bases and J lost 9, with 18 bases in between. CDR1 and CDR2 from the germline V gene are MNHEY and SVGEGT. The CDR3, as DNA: TGTGCCAGCAGATACGTCTCCCGGGGAGGTTCACCCCTCCACTTT. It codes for CASRYVSRGGSPLHF.

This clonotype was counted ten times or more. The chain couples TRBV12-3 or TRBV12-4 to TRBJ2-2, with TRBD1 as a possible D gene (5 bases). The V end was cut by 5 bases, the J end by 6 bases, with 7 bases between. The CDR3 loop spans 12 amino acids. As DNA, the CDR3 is TGTGCCAGCAGTGACAGCTCCGGGGAGCTGTTTTTT. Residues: CASSDSSGELFF.

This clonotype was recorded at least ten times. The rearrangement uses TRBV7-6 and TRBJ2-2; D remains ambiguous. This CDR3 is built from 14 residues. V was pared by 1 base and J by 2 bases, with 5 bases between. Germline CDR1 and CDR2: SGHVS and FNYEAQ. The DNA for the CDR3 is TGTGCCAGCAGCTTAGATAGTAACACCGGGGAGCTGTTTTTT. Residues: CASSLDSNTGELFF.

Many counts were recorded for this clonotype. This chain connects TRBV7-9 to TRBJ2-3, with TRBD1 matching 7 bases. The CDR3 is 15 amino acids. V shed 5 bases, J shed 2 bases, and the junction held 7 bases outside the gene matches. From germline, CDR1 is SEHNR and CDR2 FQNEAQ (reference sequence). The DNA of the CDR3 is TGTGCCAGCAGCCCCGGGACAGCGCCCACAGATACGCAGTATTTT. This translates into CASSPGTAPTDTQYF.

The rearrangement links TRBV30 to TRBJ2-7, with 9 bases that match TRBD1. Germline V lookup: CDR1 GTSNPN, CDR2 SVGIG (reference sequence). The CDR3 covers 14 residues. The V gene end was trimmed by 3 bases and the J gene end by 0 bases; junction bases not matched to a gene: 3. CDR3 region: CAWSTGGDSYEQYF. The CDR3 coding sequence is TGTGCCTGGAGCACAGGGGGCGACTCCTACGAGCAGTACTTC.

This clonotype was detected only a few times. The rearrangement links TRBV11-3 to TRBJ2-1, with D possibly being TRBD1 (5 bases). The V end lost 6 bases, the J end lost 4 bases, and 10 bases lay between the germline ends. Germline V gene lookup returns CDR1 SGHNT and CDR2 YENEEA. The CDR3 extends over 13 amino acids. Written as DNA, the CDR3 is TGTGCCAGCAGTCTGGGGCTATACAATGAGCAGTTCTTC. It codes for CASSLGLYNEQFF.

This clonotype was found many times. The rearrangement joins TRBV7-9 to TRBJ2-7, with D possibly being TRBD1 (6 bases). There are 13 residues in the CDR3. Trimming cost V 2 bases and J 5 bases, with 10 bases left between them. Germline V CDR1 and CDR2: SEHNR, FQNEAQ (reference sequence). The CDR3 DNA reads TGTGCCAGCAGCTTATCGGCAGGGGACGAGCAGTACTTC. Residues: CASSLSAGDEQYF. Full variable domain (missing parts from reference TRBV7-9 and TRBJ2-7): DTGVSQNPRHKITKRGQNVTFRCDPISEHNRLYWYRQTLGQGPEFLTYFQNEAQLEKSRLLSDRFSAERPKGSFSTLEIQRTEQGDSAMYLCASSLSAGDEQYFGPGTRLTVT.

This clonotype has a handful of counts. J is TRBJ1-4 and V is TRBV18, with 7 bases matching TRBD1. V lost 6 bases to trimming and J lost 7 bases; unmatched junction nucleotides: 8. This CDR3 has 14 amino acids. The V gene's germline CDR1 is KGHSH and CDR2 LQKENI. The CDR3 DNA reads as TGTGCCAGCTCGCCCGACAGGGCGAGTGAAAAACTGTTTTTT. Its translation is CASSPDRASEKLFF.

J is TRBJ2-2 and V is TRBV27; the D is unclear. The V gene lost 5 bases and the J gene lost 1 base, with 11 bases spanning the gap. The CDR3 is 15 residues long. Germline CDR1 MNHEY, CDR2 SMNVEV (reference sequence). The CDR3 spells CASSSSPENTGELFF. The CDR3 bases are TGTGCCAGCAGTAGCAGCCCGGAGAACACCGGGGAGCTGTTTTTT.

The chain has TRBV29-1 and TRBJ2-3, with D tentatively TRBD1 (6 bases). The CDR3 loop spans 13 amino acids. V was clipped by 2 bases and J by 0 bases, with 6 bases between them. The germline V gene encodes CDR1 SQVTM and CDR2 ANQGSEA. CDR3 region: CSVEQGSTDTQYF. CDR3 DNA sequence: TGCAGCGTTGAACAGGGGAGCACAGATACGCAGTATTTT.

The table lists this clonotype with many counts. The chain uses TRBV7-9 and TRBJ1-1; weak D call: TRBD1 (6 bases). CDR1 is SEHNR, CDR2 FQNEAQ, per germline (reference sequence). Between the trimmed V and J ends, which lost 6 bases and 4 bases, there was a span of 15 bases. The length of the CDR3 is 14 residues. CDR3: CASSPPGVATEAFF. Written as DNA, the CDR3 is TGTGCCAGCAGTCCTCCAGGGGTTGCCACTGAAGCTTTCTTT.

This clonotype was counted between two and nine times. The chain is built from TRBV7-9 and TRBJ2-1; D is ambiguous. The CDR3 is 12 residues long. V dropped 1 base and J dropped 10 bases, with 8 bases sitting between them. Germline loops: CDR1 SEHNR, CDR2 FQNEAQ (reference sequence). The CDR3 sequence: CASSLGVGEQFF. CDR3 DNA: TGTGCCAGCAGCTTAGGAGTCGGGGAGCAGTTCTTC. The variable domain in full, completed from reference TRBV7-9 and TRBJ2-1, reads DTGVSQNPRHKITKRGQNVTFRCDPISEHNRLYWYRQTLGQGPEFLTYFQNEAQLEKSRLLSDRFSAERPKGSFSTLEIQRTEQGDSAMYLCASSLGVGEQFFGPGTRLTVL.

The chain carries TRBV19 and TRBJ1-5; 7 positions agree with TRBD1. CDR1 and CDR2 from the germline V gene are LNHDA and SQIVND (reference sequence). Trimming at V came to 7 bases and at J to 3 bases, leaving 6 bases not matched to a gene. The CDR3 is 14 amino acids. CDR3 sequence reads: CASTVTGFNQPQHF. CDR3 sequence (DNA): TGTGCCAGTACGGTGACAGGGTTCAATCAGCCCCAGCATTTT.

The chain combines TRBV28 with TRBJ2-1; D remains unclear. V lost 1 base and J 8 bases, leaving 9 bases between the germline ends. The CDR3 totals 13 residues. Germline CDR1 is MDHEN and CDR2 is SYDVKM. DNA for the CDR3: TGTGCCAGCAGTTTATCGACAAGACATGAGCAGTTCTTC. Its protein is CASSLSTRHEQFF. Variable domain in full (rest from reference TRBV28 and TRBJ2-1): DVKVTQSSRYLVKRTGEKVFLECVQDMDHENMFWYRQDPGLGLRLIYFSYDVKMKEKGDIPEGYSVSREKKERFSLILESASTNQTSMYLCASSLSTRHEQFFGPGTRLTVL.

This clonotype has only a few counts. CDR3 DNA: TGTGCCAGCAGCTTTCGGAGGGACCTTATCACTGAAGCTTTCTTT. Translation gives CASSFRRDLITEAFF. V and J are TRBV5-6 and TRBJ1-1, with D possibly matching TRBD1 (5 bases). Trimming cost V 2 bases and J 4 bases, with 15 bases left between them. CDR3 size: 15 residues. Germline V CDR1 and CDR2: SGHDT, YYEEEE.

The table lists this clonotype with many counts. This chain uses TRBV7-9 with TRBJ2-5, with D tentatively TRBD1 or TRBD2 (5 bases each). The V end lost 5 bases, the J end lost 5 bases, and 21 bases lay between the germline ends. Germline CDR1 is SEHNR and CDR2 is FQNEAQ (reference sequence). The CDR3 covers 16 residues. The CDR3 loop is CASSQYTGGTQETQYF. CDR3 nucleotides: TGTGCCAGCAGCCAATATACAGGAGGTACCCAGGAGACCCAGTACTTC. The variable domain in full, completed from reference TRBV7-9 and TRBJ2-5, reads DTGVSQNPRHKITKRGQNVTFRCDPISEHNRLYWYRQTLGQGPEFLTYFQNEAQLEKSRLLSDRFSAERPKGSFSTLEIQRTEQGDSAMYLCASSQYTGGTQETQYFGPGTRLLVL.